What follows are 5 T cell receptor beta chains derived from one specimen sequenced in a study of blood T cell repertoires in COVID-19. Profiling relied on immunoSEQ multiplex PCR, and the TCRdb table lists in-frame clones only, not all of them. This table holds 220,000 or so clones, 90% found once. Material: PBMCs or T cells enriched from blood (not recorded which). These TCRs come from a man between 25 and 39 years old who had been exposed to COVID-19.

V usage is TRBV7-9 and J usage is TRBJ1-6, with TRBD1 as a possible D gene (5 bases). Trimming stripped 0 bases from V and 7 bases from J, with 10 bases between. The CDR3 is 15 residues long. Germline V gene lookup returns CDR1 SEHNR and CDR2 FQNEAQ (reference sequence). The CDR3 sequence is CASSLAGGVNSPLHF. CDR3 nucleotides: TGTGCCAGCAGCTTAGCGGGGGGAGTGAATTCACCCCTCCACTTT.

The chain employs TRBV6-5 and TRBJ1-2; 7 bases agree with TRBD1. V was clipped by 9 bases and J by 4 bases; unmatched bases: 11. Germline values: CDR1 MNHEY, CDR2 SVGAGI. The CDR3 loop spans 14 amino acids. CDR3 protein: CASGMKGGRYGYTF. The CDR3, as DNA: TGTGCCAGTGGGATGAAAGGGGGCCGCTATGGCTACACCTTC.

The V gene is TRBV4-3, the J gene TRBJ2-3; TRBD1 is a possible D gene (6 bases). CDR3 length: 13 amino acids. Germline loops: CDR1 LGHNA, CDR2 YSLEER. Trimming left V 0 bases short and J 8 bases short, with 9 bases between. For the CDR3, the DNA is TGCGCCAGCAGCCAAGAGGGGGCCGGTACGCAGTATTTT. It is translated as CASSQEGAGTQYF.

This chain uses TRBV27 with TRBJ2-7; TRBD1 matches at 7 bases. The CDR3 extends over 14 amino acids. Germline values: CDR1 MNHEY, CDR2 SMNVEV (reference sequence). Trimming took 3 bases from V and 0 from J; bases not matched to a gene: 2. The DNA for the CDR3 is TGTGCCAGCAGTTTGGACAGGCGCTCCTACGAGCAGTACTTC. Its translation is CASSLDRRSYEQYF.

The gene calls are TRBV27 and TRBJ2-7, with a weak D call TRBD2 (6 bases). V dropped 5 bases and J dropped 2 bases, with 19 bases sitting between them. CDR1 MNHEY and CDR2 SMNVEV come from the germline V gene (reference sequence). The CDR3 is 16 residues long. CDR3 nucleotides: TGTGCCAGCAGTGGCGCGGGACCCCCGAACCCCTACGAGCAGTACTTC. It translates to CASSGAGPPNPYEQYF.